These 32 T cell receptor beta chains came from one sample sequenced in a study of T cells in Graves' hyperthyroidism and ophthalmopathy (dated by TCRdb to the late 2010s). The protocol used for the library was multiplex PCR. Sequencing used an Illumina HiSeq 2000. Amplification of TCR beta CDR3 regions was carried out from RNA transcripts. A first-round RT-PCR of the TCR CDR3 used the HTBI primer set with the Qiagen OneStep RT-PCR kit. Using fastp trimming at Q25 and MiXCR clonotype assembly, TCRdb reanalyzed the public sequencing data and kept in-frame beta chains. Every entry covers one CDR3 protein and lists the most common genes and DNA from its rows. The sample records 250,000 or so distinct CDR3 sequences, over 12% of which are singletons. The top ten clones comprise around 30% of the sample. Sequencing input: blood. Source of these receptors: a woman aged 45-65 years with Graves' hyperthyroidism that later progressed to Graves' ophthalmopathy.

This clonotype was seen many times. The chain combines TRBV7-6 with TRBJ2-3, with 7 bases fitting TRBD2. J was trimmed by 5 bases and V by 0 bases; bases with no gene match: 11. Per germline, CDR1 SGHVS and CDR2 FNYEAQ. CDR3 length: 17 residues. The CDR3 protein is CASSLAQELREIDTQYF. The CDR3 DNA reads TGTGCCAGCAGCTTAGCCCAGGAGTTGCGGGAGATAGATACGCAGTATTTT.

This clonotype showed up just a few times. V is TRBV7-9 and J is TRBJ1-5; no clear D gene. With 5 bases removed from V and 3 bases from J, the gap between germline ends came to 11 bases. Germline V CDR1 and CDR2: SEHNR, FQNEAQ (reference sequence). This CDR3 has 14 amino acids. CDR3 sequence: CASSPEWDNQPQHF. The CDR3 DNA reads TGTGCCAGCAGCCCCGAGTGGGACAATCAGCCCCAGCATTTT.

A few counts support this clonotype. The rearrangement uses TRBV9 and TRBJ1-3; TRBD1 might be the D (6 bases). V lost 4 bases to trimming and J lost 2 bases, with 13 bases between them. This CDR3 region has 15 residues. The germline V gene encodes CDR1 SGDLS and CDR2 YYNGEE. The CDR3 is CASSLSGTPGNTIYF. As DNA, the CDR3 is TGTGCCAGCAGCCTAAGCGGGACACCTGGAAACACCATATATTTT.

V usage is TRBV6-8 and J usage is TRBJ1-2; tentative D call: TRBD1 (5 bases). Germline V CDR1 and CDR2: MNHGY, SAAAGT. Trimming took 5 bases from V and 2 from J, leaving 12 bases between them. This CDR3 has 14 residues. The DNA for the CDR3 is TGTGCCAGCAGTACCTGGGGCCAGAACTATGGCTACACCTTC. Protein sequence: CASSTWGQNYGYTF.

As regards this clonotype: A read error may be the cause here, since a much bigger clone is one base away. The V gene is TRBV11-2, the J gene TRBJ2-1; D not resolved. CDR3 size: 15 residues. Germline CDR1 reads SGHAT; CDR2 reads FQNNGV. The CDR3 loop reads CASSLEGSNYNGQFF. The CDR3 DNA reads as TGTGCCAGCAGCTTAGAAGGCTCTAACTACAATGGGCAGTTCTTC.

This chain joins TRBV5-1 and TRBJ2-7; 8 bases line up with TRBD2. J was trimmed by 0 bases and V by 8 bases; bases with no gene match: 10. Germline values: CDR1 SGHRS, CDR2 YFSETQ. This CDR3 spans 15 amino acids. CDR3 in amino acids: CASWDVAGSSYEQYF. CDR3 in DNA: TGCGCCAGTTGGGACGTAGCGGGAAGCTCCTACGAGCAGTACTTC.

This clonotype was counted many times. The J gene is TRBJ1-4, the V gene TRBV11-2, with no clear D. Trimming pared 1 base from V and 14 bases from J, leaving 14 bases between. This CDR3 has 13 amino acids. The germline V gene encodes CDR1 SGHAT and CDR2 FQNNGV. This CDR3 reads CASSLGSRDSLFF. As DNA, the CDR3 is TGTGCCAGCAGCTTAGGTAGTAGGGATTCCCTGTTTTTT.

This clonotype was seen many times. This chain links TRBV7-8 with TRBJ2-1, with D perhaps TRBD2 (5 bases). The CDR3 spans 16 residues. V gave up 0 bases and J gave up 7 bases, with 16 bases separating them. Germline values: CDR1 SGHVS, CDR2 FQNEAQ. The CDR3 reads CASSLAAGRGQNEQFF. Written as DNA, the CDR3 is TGTGCCAGCAGCTTAGCGGCGGGTCGCGGCCAAAATGAGCAGTTCTTC.

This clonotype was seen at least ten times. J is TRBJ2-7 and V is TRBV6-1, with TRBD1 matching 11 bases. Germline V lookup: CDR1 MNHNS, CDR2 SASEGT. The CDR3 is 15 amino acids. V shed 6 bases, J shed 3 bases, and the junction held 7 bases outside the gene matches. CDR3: CASRLSGTGGYEQYF. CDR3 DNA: TGTGCCAGCAGACTCAGCGGGACAGGGGGCTACGAGCAGTACTTC.

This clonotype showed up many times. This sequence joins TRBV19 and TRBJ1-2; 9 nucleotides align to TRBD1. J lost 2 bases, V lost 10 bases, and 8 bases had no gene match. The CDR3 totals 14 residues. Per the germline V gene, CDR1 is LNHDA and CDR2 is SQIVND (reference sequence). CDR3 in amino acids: CATGIGTGNYGYTF. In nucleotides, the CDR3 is TGTGCCACCGGAATCGGGACAGGGAACTATGGCTACACCTTC. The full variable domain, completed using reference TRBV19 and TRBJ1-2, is DGGITQSPKYLFRKEGQNVTLSCEQNLNHDAMYWYRQDPGQGLRLIYYSQIVNDFQKGDIAEGYSVSREKKESFPLTVTSAQKNPTAFYLCATGIGTGNYGYTFGSGTRLTVV.

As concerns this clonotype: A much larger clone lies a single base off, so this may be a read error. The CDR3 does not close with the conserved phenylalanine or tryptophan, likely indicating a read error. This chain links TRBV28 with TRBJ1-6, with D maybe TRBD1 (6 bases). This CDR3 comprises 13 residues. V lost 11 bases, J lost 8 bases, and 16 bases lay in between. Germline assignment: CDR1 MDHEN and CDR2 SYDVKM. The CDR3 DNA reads TGTGCCTATTCCCGGGGGCTTGATTCACCCCTCCACTCT. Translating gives CAYSRGLDSPLHS.

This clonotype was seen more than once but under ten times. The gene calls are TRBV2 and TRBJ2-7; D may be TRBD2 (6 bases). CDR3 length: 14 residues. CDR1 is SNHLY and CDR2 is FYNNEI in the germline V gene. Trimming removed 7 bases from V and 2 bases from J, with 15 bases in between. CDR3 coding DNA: TGTGCCAGCACCACTATAGCGGATACCTACGAGCAGTACTTC. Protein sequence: CASTTIADTYEQYF.

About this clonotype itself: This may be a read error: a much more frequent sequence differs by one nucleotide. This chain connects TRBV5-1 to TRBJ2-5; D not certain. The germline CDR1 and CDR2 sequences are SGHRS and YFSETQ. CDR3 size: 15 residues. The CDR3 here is CASSAVQGSQEAQYF. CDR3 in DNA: TGCGCCAGCAGCGCAGTACAAGGGTCCCAAGAGGCCCAGTACTTC.

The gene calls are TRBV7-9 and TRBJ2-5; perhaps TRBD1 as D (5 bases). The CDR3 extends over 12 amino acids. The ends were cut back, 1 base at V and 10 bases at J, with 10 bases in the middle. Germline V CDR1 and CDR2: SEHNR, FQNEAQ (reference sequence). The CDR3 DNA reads TGTGCCAGCAGCTTAGTAGGGGCCTACCAGTACTTC. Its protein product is CASSLVGAYQYF.

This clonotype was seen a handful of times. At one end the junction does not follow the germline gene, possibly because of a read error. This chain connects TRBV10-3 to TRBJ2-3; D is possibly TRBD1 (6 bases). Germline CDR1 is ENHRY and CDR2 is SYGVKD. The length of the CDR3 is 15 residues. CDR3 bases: TGTGCCATCAGTGCCGGGGACACCTTCACAGGTACGCAGTATTTT. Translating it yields CAISAGDTFTGTQYF.

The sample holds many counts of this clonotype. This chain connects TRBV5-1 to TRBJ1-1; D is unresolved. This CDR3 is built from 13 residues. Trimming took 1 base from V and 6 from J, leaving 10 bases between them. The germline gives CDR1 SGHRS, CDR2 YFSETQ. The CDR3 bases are TGCGCCAGCAGCTTGCAGGTGGCCGCTGAAGCTTTCTTT. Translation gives CASSLQVAAEAFF.

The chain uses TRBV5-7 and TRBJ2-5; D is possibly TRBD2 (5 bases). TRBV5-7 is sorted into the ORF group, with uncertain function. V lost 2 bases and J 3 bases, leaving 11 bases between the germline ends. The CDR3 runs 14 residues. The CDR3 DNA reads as TGTGCCAGCAGCTTCTGGACTCCCAAAGAGACCCAGTACTTC. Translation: CASSFWTPKETQYF.

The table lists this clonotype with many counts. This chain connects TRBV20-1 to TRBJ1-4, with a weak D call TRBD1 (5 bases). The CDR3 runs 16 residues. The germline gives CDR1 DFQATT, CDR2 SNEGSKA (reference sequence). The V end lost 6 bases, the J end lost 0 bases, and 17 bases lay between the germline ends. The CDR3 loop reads CSAHGGLLTTNEKLFF. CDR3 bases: TGCAGTGCCCATGGGGGTCTACTAACAACTAATGAAAAACTGTTTTTT.

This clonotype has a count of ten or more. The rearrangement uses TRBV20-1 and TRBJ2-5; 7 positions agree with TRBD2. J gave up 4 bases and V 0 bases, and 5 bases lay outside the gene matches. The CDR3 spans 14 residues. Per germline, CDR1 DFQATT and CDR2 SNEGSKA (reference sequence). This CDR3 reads CSARDRTRGETQYF. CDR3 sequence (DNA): TGCAGTGCTAGAGATAGGACTAGAGGAGAGACCCAGTACTTC.

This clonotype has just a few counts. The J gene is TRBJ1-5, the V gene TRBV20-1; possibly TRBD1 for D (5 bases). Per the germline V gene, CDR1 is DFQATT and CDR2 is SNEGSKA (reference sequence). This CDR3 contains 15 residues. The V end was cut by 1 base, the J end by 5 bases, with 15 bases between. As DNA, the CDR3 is TGCAGTGCTAGAGGACAGTTGTCAGTCGATCAGCCCCAGCATTTT. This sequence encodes CSARGQLSVDQPQHF.

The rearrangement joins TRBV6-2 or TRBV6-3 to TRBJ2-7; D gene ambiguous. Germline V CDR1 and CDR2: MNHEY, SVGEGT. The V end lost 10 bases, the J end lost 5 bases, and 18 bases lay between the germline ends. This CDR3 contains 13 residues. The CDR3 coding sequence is TGTGCCACCTCGGTGGCCGATATGGACGAGCAGTACTTC. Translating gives CATSVADMDEQYF.

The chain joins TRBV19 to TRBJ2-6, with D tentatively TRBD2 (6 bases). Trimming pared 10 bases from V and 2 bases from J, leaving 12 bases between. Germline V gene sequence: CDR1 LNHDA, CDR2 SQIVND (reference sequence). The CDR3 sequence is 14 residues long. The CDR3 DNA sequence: TGTGCCATCGCCGCGGGGACTGGGGCCAACGTCCTGACTTTC. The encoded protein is CAIAAGTGANVLTF.

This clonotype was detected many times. In DNA, the CDR3 is TGTGCCAGCAGTTTTGGGTTCACTGAAGCTTTCTTT. It encodes CASSFGFTEAFF. This sequence joins TRBV28 and TRBJ1-1; D gene uncertain. Trimming pared 3 bases from V and 4 bases from J, leaving 6 bases between. Germline V lookup: CDR1 MDHEN, CDR2 SYDVKM. This CDR3 is built from 12 residues.

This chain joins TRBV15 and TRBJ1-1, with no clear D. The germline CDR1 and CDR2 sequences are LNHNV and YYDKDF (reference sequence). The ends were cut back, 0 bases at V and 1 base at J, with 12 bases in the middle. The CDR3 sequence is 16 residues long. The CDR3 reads CATSRDSRGWNTEAFF. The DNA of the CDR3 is TGTGCCACCAGCAGAGATAGCCGGGGTTGGAACACTGAAGCTTTCTTT.

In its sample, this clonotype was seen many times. CDR3 in DNA: TGTGCCAGCAGCTTAGACAGGGTTTACTACGAGCAGTACTTC. As protein: CASSLDRVYYEQYF. V usage is TRBV11-2 and J usage is TRBJ2-7; the D gene is possibly TRBD1 (5 bases). This CDR3 is built from 14 residues. The germline gives CDR1 SGHAT, CDR2 FQNNGV. The germline V and J ends were trimmed by 0 bases and 3 bases, with 9 bases remaining between them.

CDR3 nucleotides: TGCAGTGCTCCTGTACAGGAAAAGGGGGGCTACACCTTC. It codes for CSAPVQEKGGYTF. The V call is TRBV20-1, the J call TRBJ1-2; TRBD1 is a possible D gene (5 bases). The CDR3 has 13 amino acids. Trimming removed 5 bases at V and 8 bases at J, with 18 bases between. CDR1 and CDR2 (germline): DFQATT, SNEGSKA (reference sequence).

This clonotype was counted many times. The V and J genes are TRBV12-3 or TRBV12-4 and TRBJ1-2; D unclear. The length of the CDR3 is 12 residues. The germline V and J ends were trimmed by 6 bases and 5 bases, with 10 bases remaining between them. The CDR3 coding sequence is TGTGCCAGCAGAACCGGGCCTTATGGCTACACCTTC. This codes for CASRTGPYGYTF.

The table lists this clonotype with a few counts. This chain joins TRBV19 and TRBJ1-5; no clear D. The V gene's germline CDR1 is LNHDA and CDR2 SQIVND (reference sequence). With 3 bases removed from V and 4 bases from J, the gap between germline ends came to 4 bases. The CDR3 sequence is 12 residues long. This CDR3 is CASSMFNQPQHF. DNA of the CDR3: TGTGCCAGTAGTATGTTTAATCAGCCCCAGCATTTT. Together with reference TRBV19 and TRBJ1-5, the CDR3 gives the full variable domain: DGGITQSPKYLFRKEGQNVTLSCEQNLNHDAMYWYRQDPGQGLRLIYYSQIVNDFQKGDIAEGYSVSREKKESFPLTVTSAQKNPTAFYLCASSMFNQPQHFGDGTRLSIL.

CDR3 coding DNA: TGCGCCAGCAGCCGAGGGGGACTAGGGGCTAATGAGCAGTTCTTC. Translating gives CASSRGGLGANEQFF. The chain is built from TRBV4-1 and TRBJ2-1, with 8 nucleotides matching TRBD2. V lost 4 bases, J lost 7 bases, and 9 bases stayed unmatched. There are 15 residues in the CDR3. Germline V gene data show CDR1 as MGHRA and CDR2 as YSYEKL.

DNA of the CDR3: TGTGCCAGCAGTGTCCAGGGGGCAGATACGCAGTATTTT. Its protein product is CASSVQGADTQYF. V usage is TRBV6-4 and J usage is TRBJ2-3, with 7 bases fitting TRBD1. Germline CDR1 reads MRHNA; CDR2 reads SNTAGT. The CDR3 spans 13 residues. The ends lost 4 bases at V and 4 bases at J; junction bases unmatched: 2.

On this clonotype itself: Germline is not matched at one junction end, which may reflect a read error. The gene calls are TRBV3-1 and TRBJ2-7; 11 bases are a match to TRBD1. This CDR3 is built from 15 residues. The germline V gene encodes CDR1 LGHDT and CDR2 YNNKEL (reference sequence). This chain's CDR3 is CASSQLGQGAYERYF. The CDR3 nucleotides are TGTGCCAGCAGCCAATTAGGACAGGGGGCCTACGAGCGGTACTTC.

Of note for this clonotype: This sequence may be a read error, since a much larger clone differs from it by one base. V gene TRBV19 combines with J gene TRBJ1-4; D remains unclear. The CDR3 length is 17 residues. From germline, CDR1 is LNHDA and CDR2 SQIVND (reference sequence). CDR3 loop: CARSIRVGPSTGEKLFF. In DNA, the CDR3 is TGTGCCAGAAGTATTCGGGTCGGACCCTCGACGGGGGAAAAACTGTTTTTT.